The entry below gives a single T cell receptor (beta chain) sequence along with its context. As handled by the study authors: Reference gene primer amplification in the assay estimated nucleated cell counts. Clones were read by immunoSEQ multiplex PCR, and TCRdb kept only the in-frame ones, dropping some. V, J and clone size are taken as reported in that table, and D and trimming were inferred from the DNA itself. The repertoire consists of 220,000 or so clones, with around 84% occurring once and the leading ten covering roughly 5%. The data derive from a study of blood T cell repertoires in COVID-19. On the study more broadly: COVID-19 samples, acute and convalescent, were from the United States, Italy and Spain. The analysed material was cDNA or gDNA that came from T cells, B-cell-depleted T cells, or PBMCs.

The CDR3 spans 14 residues. V shed 0 bases and J shed 2 bases, with 7 bases lying between them. Germline values: CDR1 LGHNA, CDR2 YNFKEQ. The sample comprised peripheral blood. The chain recombines TRBV4-2 with TRBJ2-5, with D unclear. This TCR was sampled from a woman in her sixties or seventies who had recovered from COVID-19. The CDR3 region is CASSQESLQETQYF. The CDR3 nucleotides read TGTGCCAGCAGCCAAGAGAGTCTTCAAGAGACCCAGTACTTC.